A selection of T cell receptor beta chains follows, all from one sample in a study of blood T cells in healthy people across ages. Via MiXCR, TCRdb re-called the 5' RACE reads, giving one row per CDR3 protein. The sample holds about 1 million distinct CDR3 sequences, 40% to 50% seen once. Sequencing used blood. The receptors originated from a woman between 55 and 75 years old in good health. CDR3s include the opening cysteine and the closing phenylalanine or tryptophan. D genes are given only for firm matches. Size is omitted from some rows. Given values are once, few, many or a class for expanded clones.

cdr3_aa: CASSLKRVLDEQFF; cdr3_nt: TGTGCCAGCAGCTTAAAGCGGGTTTTGGATGAGCAGTTCTTC; clone_size: few; d_call: NA; v_call: TRBV7-8; j_call: TRBJ2-1
cdr3_aa: CASSVVAGGNNEQFF; cdr3_nt: TGCGCCAGCAGCGTGGTGGCGGGAGGGAACAATGAGCAGTTCTTC; clone_size: NA; d_call: TRBD2; v_call: TRBV5-1; j_call: TRBJ2-1
cdr3_aa: CASSFPNRQTGSNQPQHF; cdr3_nt: TGTGCCAGCAGTTTCCCCAATAGGCAAACAGGGAGCAATCAGCCCCAGCATTTT; clone_size: NA; d_call: NA; v_call: TRBV28; j_call: TRBJ1-5
cdr3_aa: CASSTFLGDSYNEQFF; cdr3_nt: TGCGCCAGCAGCACCTTTCTAGGTGATTCCTACAATGAGCAGTTCTTC; clone_size: NA; d_call: NA; v_call: TRBV5-1; j_call: TRBJ2-1
cdr3_aa: CASSYSDRLGVTDTQYF; cdr3_nt: TGTGCCAGCAGTTACTCGGACAGACTAGGAGTCACAGATACGCAGTATTTT; clone_size: NA; d_call: NA; v_call: TRBV6-6; j_call: TRBJ2-3
cdr3_aa: CASSSRGYEQYF; cdr3_nt: TGTGCCAGCAGCTCCAGGGGTTACGAGCAGTACTTC; clone_size: many; d_call: NA; v_call: TRBV5-1; j_call: TRBJ2-7
cdr3_aa: CASRGDREGSPLHF; cdr3_nt: TGTGCCAGCAGGGGGGACAGGGAGGGTTCACCCCTCCACTTT; clone_size: once; d_call: TRBD1; v_call: TRBV27; j_call: TRBJ1-6
cdr3_aa: CASSLRREGPTKTDTQYF; cdr3_nt: TGTGCCAGCAGTTTAAGGCGGGAGGGCCCCACTAAGACAGATACGCAGTATTTT; clone_size: NA; d_call: TRBD2; v_call: TRBV27; j_call: TRBJ2-3
cdr3_aa: CASSAGSGAWVEQFF; cdr3_nt: TGTGCCAGCAGCGCCGGAAGTGGAGCGTGGGTTGAGCAGTTCTTC; clone_size: few; d_call: NA; v_call: TRBV5-6; j_call: TRBJ2-1
cdr3_aa: CASSRRTGVYEQYF; cdr3_nt: TGTGCCAGCAGCCGGCGGACAGGGGTTTACGAGCAGTACTTC; clone_size: few; d_call: TRBD1; v_call: TRBV11-1; j_call: TRBJ2-7
cdr3_aa: CASSKNSCYEQYF; cdr3_nt: TGTGCCAGCAGCAAGAACAGTTGCTACGAGCAGTACTTC; clone_size: few; d_call: NA; v_call: TRBV6-6; j_call: TRBJ2-7
cdr3_aa: CASGPGPQETQYF; cdr3_nt: TGTGCCAGCGGACCGGGTCCACAAGAGACCCAGTACTTC; clone_size: many; d_call: NA; v_call: TRBV6-2/TRBV6-3; j_call: TRBJ2-5
cdr3_aa: CASSESRLAGGETQYF; cdr3_nt: TGCGCCAGCAGTGAGTCGCGACTAGCGGGAGGCGAGACCCAGTACTTC; clone_size: few; d_call: TRBD2; v_call: TRBV10-1; j_call: TRBJ2-5
cdr3_aa: CASSSPRGGRAQGNEQYF; cdr3_nt: TGTGCCAGCAGCTCCCCCCGAGGCGGGAGGGCCCAAGGCAACGAGCAGTACTTC; clone_size: NA; d_call: TRBD2; v_call: TRBV7-2; j_call: TRBJ2-7
cdr3_aa: CASSPLWTGGEETQYF; cdr3_nt: TGTGCCAGCTCACCACTATGGACAGGGGGCGAAGAGACCCAGTACTTC; clone_size: NA; d_call: TRBD1; v_call: TRBV18; j_call: TRBJ2-5
cdr3_aa: CSVGDPSGRASGEQYF; cdr3_nt: TGCAGCGTTGGGGACCCTAGCGGGAGGGCATCAGGTGAGCAGTACTTC; clone_size: NA; d_call: TRBD2; v_call: TRBV29-1; j_call: TRBJ2-5
cdr3_aa: CASSPSEGNPYNEQFF; cdr3_nt: TGTGCCAGCAGCCCCAGCGAGGGGAATCCCTACAATGAGCAGTTCTTC; clone_size: NA; d_call: NA; v_call: TRBV6-1; j_call: TRBJ2-1
cdr3_aa: CASSSLPRGGYTF; cdr3_nt: TGTGCCAGCAGTTCTTTGCCTCGTGGTGGCTACACCTTC; clone_size: NA; d_call: NA; v_call: TRBV28; j_call: TRBJ1-2
cdr3_aa: CSARDVRTKNIQYF; cdr3_nt: TGCAGTGCTAGAGATGTCAGGACCAAAAACATTCAGTACTTC; clone_size: few; d_call: NA; v_call: TRBV20-1; j_call: TRBJ2-4
cdr3_aa: CASGTGGLEQYF; cdr3_nt: TGTGCCAGCGGGACAGGGGGGCTCGAGCAGTACTTC; clone_size: NA; d_call: TRBD1; v_call: TRBV28; j_call: TRBJ2-7
cdr3_aa: CASSLKALTDTQYF; cdr3_nt: TGCGCCAGCAGCTTGAAGGCTTTGACAGATACGCAGTATTTT; clone_size: NA; d_call: NA; v_call: TRBV5-1; j_call: TRBJ2-3
cdr3_aa: CATSDWATASTDTQYF; cdr3_nt: TGTGCCACCAGTGATTGGGCGACAGCTAGCACAGATACGCAGTATTTT; clone_size: NA; d_call: NA; v_call: TRBV24-1; j_call: TRBJ2-3
cdr3_aa: CSARESRSVNEQFF; cdr3_nt: TGCAGTGCTAGAGAAAGTCGATCCGTCAATGAGCAGTTCTTC; clone_size: NA; d_call: NA; v_call: TRBV20-1; j_call: TRBJ2-1
cdr3_aa: CASSELGQGAYEQYF; cdr3_nt: TGTGCCAGCAGTGAATTGGGACAGGGGGCTTACGAGCAGTACTTC; clone_size: NA; d_call: TRBD1; v_call: TRBV6-1; j_call: TRBJ2-7
cdr3_aa: CASSLGTGYDEQFF; cdr3_nt: TGTGCCAGCAGTCTCGGGACCGGGTACGATGAGCAGTTCTTC; clone_size: few; d_call: NA; v_call: TRBV12-3/TRBV12-4; j_call: TRBJ2-1
cdr3_aa: CASSSPGGSLSSYEQYF; cdr3_nt: TGTGCCAGCAGTTCCCCGGGGGGCAGCCTGAGCTCCTACGAGCAGTACTTC; clone_size: few; d_call: NA; v_call: TRBV12-3/TRBV12-4; j_call: TRBJ2-7
cdr3_aa: CASSSRSSTDTQYF; cdr3_nt: TGTGCCAGCAGTTCACGGTCTAGCACAGATACGCAGTATTTT; clone_size: many; d_call: NA; v_call: TRBV28; j_call: TRBJ2-3
cdr3_aa: CASGLAGAYEQYF; cdr3_nt: TGTGCCAGTGGGCTAGCGGGAGCCTACGAGCAGTACTTC; clone_size: many; d_call: TRBD2; v_call: TRBV19; j_call: TRBJ2-7
cdr3_aa: CASSVRDRSYGYTF; cdr3_nt: TGTGCCAGCAGCGTAAGGGACAGGTCCTATGGCTACACCTTC; clone_size: NA; d_call: TRBD1; v_call: TRBV7-2; j_call: TRBJ1-2
cdr3_aa: CASTGPSSYNEQFF; cdr3_nt: TGTGCCAGCACCGGGCCGAGCTCCTACAATGAGCAGTTCTTC; clone_size: NA; d_call: NA; v_call: TRBV2; j_call: TRBJ2-1
cdr3_aa: CAISESISKGPYEQYF; cdr3_nt: TGTGCCATCAGTGAGTCGATCTCTAAGGGTCCCTACGAGCAGTACTTC; clone_size: NA; d_call: NA; v_call: TRBV10-3; j_call: TRBJ2-7
cdr3_aa: CASTPRGQANTEAFF; cdr3_nt: TGTGCCAGCACCCCCCGGGGACAGGCCAACACTGAAGCTTTCTTT; clone_size: few; d_call: TRBD1; v_call: TRBV6-6; j_call: TRBJ1-1
cdr3_aa: CATRVGGLRNEQFF; cdr3_nt: TGCGCCACCCGAGTAGGGGGACTGAGGAATGAGCAGTTCTTC; clone_size: NA; d_call: NA; v_call: TRBV5-1; j_call: TRBJ2-1
cdr3_aa: CASSPDGSWAETQYF; cdr3_nt: TGTGCCAGCAGCCCGGACGGATCATGGGCAGAGACCCAGTACTTC; clone_size: few; d_call: NA; v_call: TRBV11-2; j_call: TRBJ2-5
cdr3_aa: CASSIKGGWSYEQYF; cdr3_nt: TGTGCCAGTAGTATTAAAGGTGGTTGGTCCTACGAGCAGTACTTC; clone_size: NA; d_call: NA; v_call: TRBV19; j_call: TRBJ2-7
cdr3_aa: CSVDGGARYF; cdr3_nt: TGCAGCGTTGATGGGGGGGCTCGGTACTTC; clone_size: NA; d_call: NA; v_call: TRBV29-1; j_call: TRBJ2-5
cdr3_aa: CASSLVGARSYEQYF; cdr3_nt: TGTGCCAGCAGCTTAGTCGGAGCACGGTCCTACGAGCAGTACTTC; clone_size: few; d_call: NA; v_call: TRBV7-2; j_call: TRBJ2-7
cdr3_aa: CSVGVGGQNTEAFF; cdr3_nt: TGCAGCGTCGGGGTTGGGGGGCAGAACACTGAAGCTTTCTTT; clone_size: NA; d_call: NA; v_call: TRBV29-1; j_call: TRBJ1-1
cdr3_aa: CAISESSRKSSYNEQFF; cdr3_nt: TGTGCCATCAGTGAGTCGAGTAGAAAGAGCTCCTACAATGAGCAGTTCTTC; clone_size: NA; d_call: NA; v_call: TRBV10-3; j_call: TRBJ2-1
cdr3_aa: CASSRQEAQIQYF; cdr3_nt: TGTGCCAGCAGTAGACAGGAGGCGCAGATACAGTATTTT; clone_size: few; d_call: NA; v_call: TRBV2; j_call: TRBJ2-3
cdr3_aa: CSARDLRGNYEQYF; cdr3_nt: TGCAGTGCTAGAGATCTCAGGGGGAACTACGAGCAGTACTTC; clone_size: NA; d_call: TRBD1; v_call: TRBV20-1; j_call: TRBJ2-7
cdr3_aa: CASSFIRGEQYF; cdr3_nt: TGTGCCAGCAGTTTTATCAGGGGCGAGCAGTACTTC; clone_size: few; d_call: NA; v_call: TRBV12-3/TRBV12-4; j_call: TRBJ2-7
cdr3_aa: CASSRTGLAGGSGYNEQFF; cdr3_nt: TGTGCCAGCAGCAGAACGGGACTAGCGGGAGGATCCGGATACAATGAGCAGTTCTTC; clone_size: NA; d_call: TRBD2; v_call: TRBV6-1; j_call: TRBJ2-1
cdr3_aa: CSARRQVGGANVLTF; cdr3_nt: TGCAGTGCTAGAAGACAGGTCGGTGGGGCCAACGTCCTGACTTTC; clone_size: few; d_call: NA; v_call: TRBV20-1; j_call: TRBJ2-6
cdr3_aa: CASSALGLAGDNEQFF; cdr3_nt: TGTGCCAGCAGCGCCCTAGGACTAGCGGGAGACAATGAGCAGTTCTTC; clone_size: many; d_call: TRBD2; v_call: TRBV2; j_call: TRBJ2-1
cdr3_aa: CSVSSSGTDTQYF; cdr3_nt: TGCAGCGTTTCTTCTAGCGGGACAGATACGCAGTATTTT; clone_size: NA; d_call: TRBD2; v_call: TRBV29-1; j_call: TRBJ2-3
cdr3_aa: CASTDVPGLNEQFF; cdr3_nt: TGTGCCAGTACTGACGTCCCCGGGTTGAATGAGCAGTTCTTC; clone_size: few; d_call: NA; v_call: TRBV2; j_call: TRBJ2-1
cdr3_aa: CASYRTSGRTGELFF; cdr3_nt: TGTGCCAGCTACCGGACTAGCGGGCGAACCGGGGAGCTGTTTTTT; clone_size: NA; d_call: TRBD2; v_call: TRBV3-1; j_call: TRBJ2-2
cdr3_aa: CSATSGRADTQYF; cdr3_nt: TGCAGTGCCACCAGCGGGAGGGCAGATACGCAGTATTTT; clone_size: NA; d_call: TRBD2; v_call: TRBV20-1; j_call: TRBJ2-3
cdr3_aa: CSVEPQGRVGAFF; cdr3_nt: TGCAGCGTTGAACCCCAGGGTAGGGTAGGGGCTTTCTTT; clone_size: few; d_call: NA; v_call: TRBV29-1; j_call: TRBJ1-1
cdr3_aa: CASSRDGSWEQYF; cdr3_nt: TGTGCCAGCAGCCGGGACGGAAGCTGGGAGCAGTACTTC; clone_size: NA; d_call: NA; v_call: TRBV7-2; j_call: TRBJ2-7
cdr3_aa: CASSDGTEFSYEQYF; cdr3_nt: TGTGCCAGCAGTGATGGGACAGAATTCTCCTACGAGCAGTACTTC; clone_size: many; d_call: TRBD1; v_call: TRBV12-3/TRBV12-4; j_call: TRBJ2-7
cdr3_aa: CSAALPRGPNEKLFF; cdr3_nt: TGCAGTGCGGCCCTACCGCGGGGGCCTAATGAAAAACTGTTTTTT; clone_size: NA; d_call: NA; v_call: TRBV20-1; j_call: TRBJ1-4
cdr3_aa: CASSNHRGEQYF; cdr3_nt: TGTGCCAGCAGCAACCACAGGGGTGAGCAGTACTTC; clone_size: few; d_call: TRBD1; v_call: TRBV2; j_call: TRBJ2-7
cdr3_aa: CASSFGQGMANEKLFF; cdr3_nt: TGTGCCAGCAGTTTCGGACAGGGGATGGCTAATGAAAAACTGTTTTTT; clone_size: NA; d_call: TRBD1; v_call: TRBV6-5; j_call: TRBJ1-4
cdr3_aa: CASSVDLPGANVLTF; cdr3_nt: TGTGCCAGCAGCGTAGACCTGCCCGGGGCCAACGTCCTGACTTTC; clone_size: NA; d_call: NA; v_call: TRBV9; j_call: TRBJ2-6
cdr3_aa: CASSPAMYTEAFF; cdr3_nt: TGTGCCAGCAGCCCGGCGATGTACACTGAAGCTTTCTTT; clone_size: once; d_call: NA; v_call: TRBV12-3/TRBV12-4; j_call: TRBJ1-1
cdr3_aa: CASSLDGGSYNEQFF; cdr3_nt: TGTGCCAGCAGCTTAGACGGAGGCTCCTACAATGAGCAGTTCTTC; clone_size: many; d_call: NA; v_call: TRBV7-9; j_call: TRBJ2-1
cdr3_aa: CSASLGLTDTQYF; cdr3_nt: TGCAGCGCCTCTTTAGGACTCACAGATACGCAGTATTTT; clone_size: NA; d_call: NA; v_call: TRBV29-1; j_call: TRBJ2-3
cdr3_aa: CASSLRAGVAGANVLTF; cdr3_nt: TGTGCCAGCAGCTTGAGGGCGGGAGTTGCTGGGGCCAACGTCCTGACTTTC; clone_size: NA; d_call: TRBD2; v_call: TRBV5-5; j_call: TRBJ2-6